The following is a T cell receptor (beta chain) sequence with its context. Original processing notes: By means of reference gene primer amplification, nucleated cell counts were estimated. TCRdb's table, derived via immunoSEQ multiplex PCR, lists solely in-frame clones and lacks some. V and J calls and clone size come straight from that table; D and trimming were deduced from the DNA. Among some 60,000 clones listed, 83% were seen once. These data originate in a study of blood T cell repertoires in COVID-19. About the study: Samples representing acute and convalescent COVID-19 were sourced from the United States, Italy and Spain. Nucleic acid was either cDNA or gDNA, and it came from T cells, B-cell-depleted T cells, or PBMCs.

CDR1 and CDR2 (germline): SGHTA, FQGNSA. This CDR3 is built from 15 residues. The germline V and J ends were trimmed by 5 bases and 4 bases, with 17 bases remaining between them. The V and J genes are TRBV7-2 and TRBJ1-2; D remains unclear. Sequenced sample: peripheral blood. The source is a man aged 50 or older with COVID-19, enrolled during active disease. CDR3 region: CASSQSGRTIYGYTF. The DNA of the CDR3 is TGTGCCAGCAGCCAATCGGGTCGCACTATCTATGGCTACACCTTC. Combining the CDR3 with reference TRBV7-2 and TRBJ1-2 gives the whole variable domain GAGVSQSPSNKVTEKGKDVELRCDPISGHTALYWYRQSLGQGLEFLIYFQGNSAPDKSGLPSDRFSAERTGGSVSTLTIQRTQQEDSAVYLCASSQSGRTIYGYTFGSGTRLTVV.